This passage covers 31 T cell receptor beta chains from one sample sequenced in a study of blood T cell repertoires in COVID-19. Clones were sequenced by immunoSEQ multiplex PCR, and TCRdb holds only the in-frame ones, with some missing. Here the sample spans some 300,000 clones, roughly 84% being singletons. What was sequenced was PBMCs or T cells enriched from blood (not recorded which). All receptors come from a woman in her 30s who had recovered from COVID-19.

J is TRBJ1-6 and V is TRBV9; 7 bases match TRBD1. The CDR3 is 14 residues long. Germline loops: CDR1 SGDLS, CDR2 YYNGEE. Trimming took 4 bases from V and 7 from J; bases not matched to a gene: 5. CDR3 DNA: TGTGCCAGCAGCCCGCCGACAGGGAATTCACCCCTCCACTTT. Its protein product is CASSPPTGNSPLHF. The full variable domain, with the rest looked up from reference TRBV9 and TRBJ1-6, is DSGVTQTPKHLITATGQRVTLRCSPRSGDLSVYWYQQSLDQGLQFLIQYYNGEERAKGNILERFSAQQFPDLHSELNLSSLELGDSALYFCASSPPTGNSPLHFGNGTRLTVT.

The V and J genes are TRBV6-1 and TRBJ2-2, with D possibly TRBD1 on 6 matching bases. The CDR3 is 16 residues long. CDR1 and CDR2 (germline): MNHNS, SASEGT. V dropped 3 bases and J dropped 5 bases, with 16 bases sitting between them. CDR3 protein: CASSDTQGSATGELFF. The CDR3, as DNA: TGTGCCAGCAGTGATACGCAGGGGAGTGCGACCGGGGAGCTGTTTTTT.

The chain is built from TRBV13 and TRBJ1-1; 7 bases are a match to TRBD1. V dropped 3 bases and J dropped 5; count of bases not matched to a gene: 6. Germline assignment: CDR1 PRHDT and CDR2 FYEKMQ (reference sequence). This CDR3 has 14 amino acids. The chain's CDR3 is CASSLSRQGTEAFF. The CDR3 bases are TGTGCCAGCAGCTTGTCCCGACAGGGTACTGAAGCTTTCTTT.

This sequence joins TRBV7-9 and TRBJ1-3; a weak D match, TRBD1 (6 bases). Trimming removed 3 bases from V and 3 bases from J, with 9 bases in between. The CDR3 length is 14 residues. The V gene's germline CDR1 is SEHNR and CDR2 FQNEAQ (reference sequence). The CDR3, as DNA: TGTGCCAGCAGCTTCGGGACAAGTGGAAACACCATATATTTT. This sequence encodes CASSFGTSGNTIYF.

V usage is TRBV19 and J usage is TRBJ2-7; D is perhaps TRBD2 (6 bases). CDR3 size: 15 residues. V was trimmed by 10 bases and J by 0 bases, leaving 19 bases between them. Per germline, CDR1 LNHDA and CDR2 SQIVND (reference sequence). The CDR3 nucleotides read TGTGCCACACACCCGGGAGACGGGAGCTCCTACGAGCAGTACTTC. Residues: CATHPGDGSSYEQYF. Looking up the rest from reference TRBV19 and TRBJ2-7 gives the full variable domain: DGGITQSPKYLFRKEGQNVTLSCEQNLNHDAMYWYRQDPGQGLRLIYYSQIVNDFQKGDIAEGYSVSREKKESFPLTVTSAQKNPTAFYLCATHPGDGSSYEQYFGPGTRLTVT.

The chain recombines TRBV19 with TRBJ1-4; 7 bases are shared with TRBD1. This CDR3 is 14 amino acids long. Per germline, CDR1 LNHDA and CDR2 SQIVND (reference sequence). V lost 11 bases and J lost 8; bases outside the gene matches: 14. CDR3 in amino acids: CAGIRQGAQEKLFF. The CDR3 DNA is TGTGCCGGAATTCGACAGGGAGCGCAGGAAAAACTGTTTTTT.

The rearrangement uses TRBV21-1 and TRBJ2-7; the table's D call, TRBD1, has no DNA check behind it. TRBV21-1 is a known pseudogene. This CDR3 region has 17 residues. The CDR3 reads CASSFYSRPRDSYEQYF. The CDR3 DNA is TGTGCCAGCAGCTTTTACTCGAGGCCCAGGGACTCCTACGAGCAGTACTTC.

V is TRBV5-1 and J is TRBJ2-1; possibly TRBD1 for D (6 bases). The CDR3 contains 17 residues. Trimming shortened V by 3 bases and J by 8 bases, and 24 bases separated the two germline ends. The germline V gene encodes CDR1 SGHRS and CDR2 YFSETQ. The CDR3 region has the DNA TGCGCCAGCAGCTCAGAACAGGGCAGGCTAAACGGGGATGAGCAGTTCTTC. Its protein product is CASSSEQGRLNGDEQFF.

This clone was seen a few times. The CDR3: CASSPGTDTDTQYF. Here the CDR3 DNA reads TGTGCCAGCAGTCCCGGGACAGACACAGATACGCAGTATTTT. The V call is TRBV28, the J call TRBJ2-3, with TRBD1 matching over 7 bases. The CDR3 loop spans 14 amino acids. V shed 5 bases, J shed 2 bases, and the junction held 4 bases outside the gene matches. CDR1 and CDR2 from the germline V gene are MDHEN and SYDVKM.

This sequence joins TRBV5-4 and TRBJ2-6, with 12 bases fitting TRBD1. The ends lost 7 bases at V and 3 bases at J; junction bases unmatched: 11. Germline loops: CDR1 SGHNT, CDR2 YYREEE (reference sequence). This CDR3 comprises 18 residues. The chain's CDR3 is CASPLPGQGANGANVLTF. CDR3 in DNA: TGTGCCAGCCCCCTTCCGGGACAGGGGGCGAATGGGGCCAACGTCCTGACTTTC.

With respect to this clone: A junction end diverges from the germline sequence, so it may reflect a read error. V and J are TRBV2 and TRBJ1-4; 8 bases match TRBD1. Germline values: CDR1 SNHLY, CDR2 FYNNEI. This CDR3 spans 13 amino acids. CDR3 region: CASSEDRDEKLFF. Written as DNA, the CDR3 is TGTGCCAGCAGCGAGGACAGGGATGAGAAACTGTTTTTT.

The V gene is TRBV28, the J gene TRBJ2-7; 9 bases align to TRBD1. The V and J ends lost 5 bases and 3 bases, in that order; junction bases with no gene match: 20. The CDR3 loop spans 19 amino acids. The germline CDR1 and CDR2 sequences are MDHEN and SYDVKM. CDR3 region: CASSPRTPNRDRVRYEQYF. The DNA for the CDR3 is TGTGCCAGCAGTCCTCGTACCCCAAACCGGGACAGGGTTCGCTACGAGCAGTACTTC.

V and J are TRBV7-8 and TRBJ1-6; 9 bases fit TRBD1. Unmatched junction bases numbered 9, after V lost 5 bases and J lost 10 bases. The CDR3 has 15 residues. The germline V gene has CDR1 SGHVS and CDR2 FQNEAQ. This CDR3 reads CASSIGTGRLSPLHF. CDR3 nucleotides: TGTGCCAGCAGCATCGGGACAGGGCGATTGTCACCCCTCCACTTT.

The V gene is TRBV7-8, the J gene TRBJ1-5, with 7 positions matching TRBD1. V was clipped by 1 base and J by 6 bases; unmatched bases: 12. There are 17 residues in the CDR3. CDR1 and CDR2 from the germline V gene are SGHVS and FQNEAQ. CDR3 DNA sequence: TGTGCCAGCAGCTTAGGTTACAGGGGAAGAGAGGGTCAGCCCCAGCATTTT. This encodes CASSLGYRGREGQPQHF.

The chain joins TRBV19 to TRBJ2-2; TRBD1 is a possible D gene (6 bases). This CDR3 is 15 amino acids long. Trimming took 9 bases from V and 2 from J, leaving 16 bases between them. The germline CDR1 and CDR2 sequences are LNHDA and SQIVND (reference sequence). CDR3 DNA: TGTGCCAGCACCGGCTCAGGGGCCAACACCGGGGAGCTGTTTTTT. Its protein is CASTGSGANTGELFF.

The rearrangement links TRBV27 to TRBJ2-2; TRBD2 might be the D (7 bases). The germline V gene has CDR1 MNHEY and CDR2 SMNVEV (reference sequence). The CDR3 is made up of 14 amino acids. Trimming pared 3 bases from V and 8 bases from J, leaving 13 bases between. CDR3 sequence: CASSFGGLPGELFF. The CDR3 coding sequence is TGTGCCAGCAGTTTCGGGGGGCTCCCGGGGGAGCTGTTTTTT.

This clone has more than one count but fewer than ten. The chain uses TRBV11-3 and TRBJ1-1, with D tentatively TRBD1 (6 bases). The ends were cut back, 2 bases at V and 6 bases at J, with 10 bases in the middle. This CDR3 has 13 amino acids. Germline CDR1 SGHNT, CDR2 YENEEA. The CDR3, as DNA: TGTGCCAGCAGCTTAAACAGGGAATCTGAAGCTTTCTTT. Its translation is CASSLNRESEAFF. The full variable domain, in which reference TRBV11-3 and TRBJ1-1 provide the parts outside the CDR3, is EAGVVQSPRYKIIEKKQPVAFWCNPISGHNTLYWYLQNLGQGPELLIRYENEEAVDDSQLPKDRFSAERLKGVDSTLKIQPAELGDSAVYLCASSLNRESEAFFGQGTRLTVV.

V usage is TRBV24-1 and J usage is TRBJ2-1; TRBD1 might be the D (6 bases). CDR1 KGHDR and CDR2 SFDVKD come from the germline V gene. V was trimmed by 5 bases and J by 7 bases, leaving 14 bases between them. The CDR3 has 14 residues. CDR3 sequence (DNA): TGTGCCACCAGTGGAGACAGGACTCGGAATGAGCAGTTCTTC. Protein: CATSGDRTRNEQFF.

CDR3 coding DNA: TGCAGCGTCGATGGGACAGCAGGACAGGATGGCTACACCTTC. It yields the protein CSVDGTAGQDGYTF. This sequence joins TRBV29-1 and TRBJ1-2; 7 bases fit TRBD1. This CDR3 region has 14 residues. The ends lost 6 bases at V and 6 bases at J; junction bases unmatched: 13. Germline-derived CDR1 and CDR2 are SQVTM and ANQGSEA.

This clone has a handful of counts. The CDR3 region has the DNA TGCGCCAGCAGCCGCACCGCGGGAGGGAATCAGCCCCAGCATTTT. This codes for CASSRTAGGNQPQHF. The chain recombines TRBV5-1 with TRBJ1-5; D is uncertain. V lost 4 bases to trimming and J lost 4 bases, with 15 bases between them. The CDR3 has 15 residues. Germline lookup yields CDR1 SGHRS and CDR2 YFSETQ.

The genes are TRBV25-1 and TRBJ1-6, with 8 bases aligning to TRBD1. Germline V gene lookup returns CDR1 MGHDK and CDR2 SYGVNS. With 6 bases clipped from V and 12 bases from J, the junction kept 4 bases outside the gene matches. This CDR3 is 12 amino acids long. CDR3 sequence (DNA): TGTGCCAGCAGCCGAGGGACAGGACCCCTCCACTTT. The encoded protein is CASSRGTGPLHF.

V gene TRBV7-6 combines with J gene TRBJ1-2; the match to TRBD1 covers 7 bases. With 5 bases clipped from V and 0 bases from J, the junction kept 6 bases outside the gene matches. The CDR3 covers 15 residues. The V gene's germline CDR1 is SGHVS and CDR2 FNYEAQ. The CDR3 loop reads CASSPNRGTNYGYTF. CDR3 sequence (DNA): TGTGCCAGCAGCCCAAACAGGGGTACTAACTATGGCTACACCTTC.

The gene calls are TRBV6-1 and TRBJ1-5; 7 bases align to TRBD1. Germline V gene lookup returns CDR1 MNHNS and CDR2 SASEGT. The CDR3 covers 14 residues. Trimming took 3 bases from V and 6 from J; bases not matched to a gene: 5. The CDR3 DNA follows: TGTGCCAGCAGTGAGGTAGGGGGCGGTCAGCCCCAGCATTTT. Residues: CASSEVGGGQPQHF.

Here the CDR3 DNA reads TGTGCCAGCAGTTACTCAGGGGGGAGGGTGGAGACCCAGTACTTC. It encodes CASSYSGGRVETQYF. The chain employs TRBV6-5 and TRBJ2-5, with D perhaps TRBD2 (7 bases). CDR3 size: 15 residues. CDR1 and CDR2 from the germline V gene are MNHEY and SVGAGI. V shed 0 bases and J shed 5 bases, with 13 bases lying between them.

In this sample, this clone turned up a few times. The chain joins TRBV10-1 to TRBJ1-1; D gene uncertain. CDR1 and CDR2 (germline): WNHNN, SYGVQD (reference sequence). The CDR3 runs to 14 residues. Trimming removed 6 bases from V and 4 bases from J, with 15 bases in between. CDR3 region: CASSGLGRSTEAFF. The CDR3 DNA sequence: TGCGCCAGCAGCGGACTCGGTCGGAGCACTGAAGCTTTCTTT.

J is TRBJ1-1 and V is TRBV29-1; D might be TRBD1 (5 bases). V gave up 2 bases and J gave up 4 bases, with 5 bases separating them. CDR1 is SQVTM and CDR2 is ANQGSEA in the germline V gene. The CDR3 has 11 amino acids. The CDR3: CSVETGTEAFF. The CDR3 DNA follows: TGCAGCGTTGAAACAGGCACTGAAGCTTTCTTT.

CDR3 loop: CASSWTGGRNTEAFF. The CDR3 DNA reads TGTGCCAGCAGTTGGACAGGGGGCAGGAACACTGAAGCTTTCTTT. The rearrangement links TRBV6-5 to TRBJ1-1; 11 bases align to TRBD1. J gave up 1 base and V 4 bases, and 2 bases lay outside the gene matches. The CDR3 contains 15 residues. Germline V gives CDR1 MNHEY, CDR2 SVGAGI.

This sequence joins TRBV2 and TRBJ1-6; unclear D gene. The CDR3 is 13 residues long. Germline V CDR1 and CDR2: SNHLY, FYNNEI. The V and J ends lost 11 bases and 14 bases respectively, with 22 bases between them. The CDR3 here is CAALWAVGDALHF. DNA of the CDR3: TGTGCCGCCCTATGGGCTGTAGGCGATGCCCTCCACTTT. Complete variable domain (other parts from reference TRBV2 and TRBJ1-6): EPEVTQTPSHQVTQMGQEVILRCVPISNHLYFYWYRQILGQKVEFLVSFYNNEISEKSEIFDDQFSVERPDGSNFTLKIRSTKLEDSAMYFCAALWAVGDALHFGNGTRLTVT.

This clone was seen a single time. The V gene is TRBV6-5, the J gene TRBJ2-7; 8 nucleotides line up with TRBD1. The germline gives CDR1 MNHEY, CDR2 SVGAGI. The CDR3 spans 13 residues. V dropped 6 bases and J dropped 3; count of bases not matched to a gene: 4. This CDR3 is CASRRTGIYEQYF. CDR3 DNA sequence: TGTGCCAGCAGGCGGACAGGGATCTACGAGCAGTACTTC.

This clone has only one observation. The genes are TRBV7-2 and TRBJ1-1; 7 bases are shared with TRBD1. The trim removed 5 bases at V and 5 bases at J, leaving 11 bases unmatched. Looked up from germline, CDR1 is SGHTA and CDR2 is FQGNSA. The CDR3 consists of 15 residues. The CDR3 loop reads CASSPNDRVITEAFF. In nucleotides, the CDR3 is TGTGCCAGCAGCCCCAACGACAGGGTCATAACTGAAGCTTTCTTT.

CDR3 region: CASSELGRENYGYTF. The CDR3 coding sequence is TGTGCCAGCAGTGAATTGGGCAGGGAAAACTATGGCTACACCTTC. The genes are TRBV25-1 and TRBJ1-2; D perhaps matches TRBD1 (5 bases). Deletions cut 1 base from V and 2 bases from J, with 11 bases between. Looked up from germline, CDR1 is MGHDK and CDR2 is SYGVNS. CDR3 size: 15 residues.